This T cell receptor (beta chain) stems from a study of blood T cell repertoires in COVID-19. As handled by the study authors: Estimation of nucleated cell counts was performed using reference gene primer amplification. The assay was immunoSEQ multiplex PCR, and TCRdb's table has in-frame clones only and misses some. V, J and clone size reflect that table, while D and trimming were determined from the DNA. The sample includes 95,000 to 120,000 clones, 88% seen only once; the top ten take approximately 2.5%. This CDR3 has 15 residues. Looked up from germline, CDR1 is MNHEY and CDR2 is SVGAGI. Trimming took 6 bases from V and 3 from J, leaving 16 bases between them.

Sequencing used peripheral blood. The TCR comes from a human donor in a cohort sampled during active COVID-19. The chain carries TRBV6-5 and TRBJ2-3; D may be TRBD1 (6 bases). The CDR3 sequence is CASSGQQVRTDTQYF. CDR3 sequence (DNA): TGTGCCAGCAGCGGACAGCAGGTTCGAACAGATACGCAGTATTTT.